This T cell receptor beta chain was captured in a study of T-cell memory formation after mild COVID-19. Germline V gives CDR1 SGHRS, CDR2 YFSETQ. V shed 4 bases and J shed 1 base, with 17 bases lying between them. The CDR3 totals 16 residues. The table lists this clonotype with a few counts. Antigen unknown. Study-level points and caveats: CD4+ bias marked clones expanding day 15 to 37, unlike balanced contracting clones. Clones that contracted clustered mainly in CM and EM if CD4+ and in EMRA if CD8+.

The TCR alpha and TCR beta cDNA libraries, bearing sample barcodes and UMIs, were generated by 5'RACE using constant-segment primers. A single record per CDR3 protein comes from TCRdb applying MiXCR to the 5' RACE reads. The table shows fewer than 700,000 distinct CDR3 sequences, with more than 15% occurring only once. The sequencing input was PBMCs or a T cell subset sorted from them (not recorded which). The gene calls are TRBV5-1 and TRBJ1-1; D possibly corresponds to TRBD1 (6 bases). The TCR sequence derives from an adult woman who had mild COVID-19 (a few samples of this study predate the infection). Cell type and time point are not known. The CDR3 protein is CASSALPTGENTEAFF. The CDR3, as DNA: TGCGCCAGCAGCGCCCTACCGACAGGCGAGAACACTGAAGCTTTCTTT.